This T cell receptor (beta chain) was identified in a study of technical replicates of blood from a few donors. Using immunoSEQ multiplex PCR, the repertoire was profiled, and TCRdb retains in-frame clones only, with some absent. The sample has about 70,000 clones; more than 85% are singletons. The ends lost 1 base at V and 0 bases at J; junction bases unmatched: 19. CDR3 size: 21 residues. Germline assignment: CDR1 SGHDN and CDR2 FVKESK. The clonotype comes from a human donor in good health. The rearrangement uses TRBV14 and TRBJ2-7; 9 bases are a match to TRBD1. Sequencing was done on a sample of T cells isolated from PBMCs. In DNA form, the CDR3 reads TGTGCCAGCAGCCAAGGAAAACTATTTTTGGGACAGGGCTTCTCCTCCTACGAGCAGTACTTC. Translated, it gives CASSQGKLFLGQGFSSYEQYF.